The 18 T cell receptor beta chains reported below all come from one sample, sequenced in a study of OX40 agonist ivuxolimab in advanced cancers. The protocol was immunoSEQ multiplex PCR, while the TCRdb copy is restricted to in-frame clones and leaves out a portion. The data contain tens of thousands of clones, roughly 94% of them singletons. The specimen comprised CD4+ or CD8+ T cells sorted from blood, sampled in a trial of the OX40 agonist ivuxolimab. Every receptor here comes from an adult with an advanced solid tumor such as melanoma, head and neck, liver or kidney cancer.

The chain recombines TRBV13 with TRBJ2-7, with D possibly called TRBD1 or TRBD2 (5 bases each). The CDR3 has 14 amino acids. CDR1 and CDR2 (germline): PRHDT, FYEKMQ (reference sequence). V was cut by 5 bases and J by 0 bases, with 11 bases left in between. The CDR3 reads CASSPAGSSYEQYF. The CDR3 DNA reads TGTGCCAGCAGCCCCGCAGGGAGCTCCTACGAGCAGTACTTC.

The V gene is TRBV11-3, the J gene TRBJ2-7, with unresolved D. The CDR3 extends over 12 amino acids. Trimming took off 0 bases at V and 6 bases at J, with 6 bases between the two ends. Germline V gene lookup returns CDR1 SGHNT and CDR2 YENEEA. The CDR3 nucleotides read TGTGCCAGCAGCTTAGATCAGGTCGAGCAGTACTTC. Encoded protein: CASSLDQVEQYF.

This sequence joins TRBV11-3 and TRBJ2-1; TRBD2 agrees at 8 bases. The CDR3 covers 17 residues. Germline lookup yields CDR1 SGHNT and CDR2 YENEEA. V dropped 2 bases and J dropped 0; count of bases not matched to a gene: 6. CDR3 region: CASSLRRSGSSYNEQFF. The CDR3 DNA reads TGTGCCAGCAGCTTAAGACGGAGCGGGAGCTCCTACAATGAGCAGTTCTTC.

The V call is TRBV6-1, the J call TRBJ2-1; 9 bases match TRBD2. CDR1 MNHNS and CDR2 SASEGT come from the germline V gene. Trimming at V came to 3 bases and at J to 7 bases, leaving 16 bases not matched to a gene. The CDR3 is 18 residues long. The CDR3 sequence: CASSDPPGGRANLNEQFF. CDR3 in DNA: TGTGCCAGCAGTGACCCCCCTGGCGGGAGGGCCAATTTGAATGAGCAGTTCTTC.

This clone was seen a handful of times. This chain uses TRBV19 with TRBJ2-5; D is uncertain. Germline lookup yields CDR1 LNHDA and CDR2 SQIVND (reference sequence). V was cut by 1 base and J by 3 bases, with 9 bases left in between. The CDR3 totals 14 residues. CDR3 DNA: TGTGCCAGTAGTATAGCACTAACAAAAGAGACCCAGTACTTC. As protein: CASSIALTKETQYF. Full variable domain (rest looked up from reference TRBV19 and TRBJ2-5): DGGITQSPKYLFRKEGQNVTLSCEQNLNHDAMYWYRQDPGQGLRLIYYSQIVNDFQKGDIAEGYSVSREKKESFPLTVTSAQKNPTAFYLCASSIALTKETQYFGPGTRLLVL.

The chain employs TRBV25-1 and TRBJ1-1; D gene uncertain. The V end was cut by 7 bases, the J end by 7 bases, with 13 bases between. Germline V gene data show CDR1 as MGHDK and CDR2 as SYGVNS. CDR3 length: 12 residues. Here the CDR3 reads CASTWGWDEAFF. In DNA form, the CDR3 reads TGTGCCAGCACATGGGGTTGGGATGAAGCTTTCTTT.

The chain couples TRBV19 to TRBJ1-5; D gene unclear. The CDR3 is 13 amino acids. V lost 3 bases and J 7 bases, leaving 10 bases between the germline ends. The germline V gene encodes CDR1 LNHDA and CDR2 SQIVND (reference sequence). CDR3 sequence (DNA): TGTGCCAGTAGTATTTCAGGATACCAGCCCCAGCATTTT. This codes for CASSISGYQPQHF.

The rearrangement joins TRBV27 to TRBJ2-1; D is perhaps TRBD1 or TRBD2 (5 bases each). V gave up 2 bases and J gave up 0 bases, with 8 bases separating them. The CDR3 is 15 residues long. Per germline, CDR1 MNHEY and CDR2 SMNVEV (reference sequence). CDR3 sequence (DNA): TGTGCCAGCAGTTTAGCAGGGACCTCCTACAATGAGCAGTTCTTC. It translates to CASSLAGTSYNEQFF.

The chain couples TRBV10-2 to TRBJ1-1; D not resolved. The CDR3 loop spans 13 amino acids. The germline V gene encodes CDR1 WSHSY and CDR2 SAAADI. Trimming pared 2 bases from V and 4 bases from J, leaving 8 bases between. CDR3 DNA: TGCGCCAGCAGTGAGGCCGAACTCACTGAAGCTTTCTTT. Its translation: CASSEAELTEAFF.

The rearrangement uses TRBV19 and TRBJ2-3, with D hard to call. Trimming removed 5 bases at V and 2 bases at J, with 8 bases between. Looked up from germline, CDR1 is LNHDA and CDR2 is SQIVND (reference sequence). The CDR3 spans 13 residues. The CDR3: CASSPPNTDTQYF. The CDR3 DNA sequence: TGTGCCAGTAGTCCACCGAACACAGATACGCAGTATTTT.

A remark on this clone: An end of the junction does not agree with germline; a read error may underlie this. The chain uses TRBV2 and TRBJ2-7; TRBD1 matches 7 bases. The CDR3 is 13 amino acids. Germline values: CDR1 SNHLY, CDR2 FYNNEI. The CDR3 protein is CASSGTGEYAQYF. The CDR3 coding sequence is TGTGCCAGCAGTGGAACAGGGGAGTACGCGCAGTACTTC. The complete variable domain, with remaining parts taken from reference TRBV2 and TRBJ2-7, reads EPEVTQTPSHQVTQMGQEVILRCVPISNHLYFYWYRQILGQKVEFLVSFYNNEISEKSEIFDDQFSVERPDGSNFTLKIRSTKLEDSAMYFCASSGTGEYAQYFGPGTRLTVT.

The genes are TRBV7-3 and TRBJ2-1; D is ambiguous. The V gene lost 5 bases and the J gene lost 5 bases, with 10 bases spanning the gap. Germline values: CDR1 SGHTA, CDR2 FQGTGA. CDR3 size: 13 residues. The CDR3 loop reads CASSPGGDNEQFF. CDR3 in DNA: TGTGCCAGCAGCCCCGGTGGCGACAATGAGCAGTTCTTC.

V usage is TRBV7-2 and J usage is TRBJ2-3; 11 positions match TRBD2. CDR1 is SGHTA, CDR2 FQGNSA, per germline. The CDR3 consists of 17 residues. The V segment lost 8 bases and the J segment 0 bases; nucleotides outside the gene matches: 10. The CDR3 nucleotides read TGTGCCAGCCAGTCGCTAGCGGGAGGTCCTAGCACAGATACGCAGTATTTT. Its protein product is CASQSLAGGPSTDTQYF. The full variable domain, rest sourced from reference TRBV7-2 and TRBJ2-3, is GAGVSQSPSNKVTEKGKDVELRCDPISGHTALYWYRQSLGQGLEFLIYFQGNSAPDKSGLPSDRFSAERTGGSVSTLTIQRTQQEDSAVYLCASQSLAGGPSTDTQYFGPGTRLTVL.

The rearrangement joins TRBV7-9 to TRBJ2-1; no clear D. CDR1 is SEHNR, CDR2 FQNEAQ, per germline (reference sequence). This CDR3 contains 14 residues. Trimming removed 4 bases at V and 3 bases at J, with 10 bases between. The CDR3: CASSSPKYYNEQFF. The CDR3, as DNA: TGTGCCAGCAGCTCGCCTAAATACTACAATGAGCAGTTCTTC.

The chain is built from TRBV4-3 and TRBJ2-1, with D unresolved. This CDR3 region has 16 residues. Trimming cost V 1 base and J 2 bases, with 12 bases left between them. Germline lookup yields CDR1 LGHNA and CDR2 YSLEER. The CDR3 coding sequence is TGCGCCAGCAGCCAAGGGGCGTCAGCTACCTACAATGAGCAGTTCTTC. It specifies CASSQGASATYNEQFF.

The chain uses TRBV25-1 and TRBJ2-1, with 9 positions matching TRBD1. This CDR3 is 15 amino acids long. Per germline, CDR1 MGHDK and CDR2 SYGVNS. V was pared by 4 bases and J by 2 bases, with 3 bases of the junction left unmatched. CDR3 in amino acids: CASSVRTGAYNEQFF. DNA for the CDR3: TGTGCCAGCAGTGTGAGGACAGGGGCCTACAATGAGCAGTTCTTC.

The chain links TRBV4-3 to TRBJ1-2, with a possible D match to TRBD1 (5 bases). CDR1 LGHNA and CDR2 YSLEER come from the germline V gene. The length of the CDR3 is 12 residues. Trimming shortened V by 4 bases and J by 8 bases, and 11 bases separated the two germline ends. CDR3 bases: TGCGCCAGCAGCCGGTGGCGGGGCGGCTACACCTTC. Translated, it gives CASSRWRGGYTF.

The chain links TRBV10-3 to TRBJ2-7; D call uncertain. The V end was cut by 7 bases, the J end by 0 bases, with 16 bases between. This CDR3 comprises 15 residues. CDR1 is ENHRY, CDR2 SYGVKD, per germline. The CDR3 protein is CAITERGPSSYEQYF. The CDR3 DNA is TGTGCCATCACTGAACGTGGGCCCTCCTCCTACGAGCAGTACTTC.